A selection of T cell receptor beta chains follows, all from one sample in a study of T cell responses to AZD1222 COVID-19 vaccine. The assay was immunoSEQ multiplex PCR, and TCRdb's table has in-frame clones only and misses some. The data hold some 88,000 clones, with about 91% observed a single time. Material: peripheral blood, obtained on day 0 of AZD1222 vaccination. The receptors shown here come from an adult in good health. Both conserved end residues are part of each CDR3. A D gene is named only where the DNA matches it firmly. The listing skips clone size in some rows; elsewhere it reads once, few, many or a size class.

abundance	v_gene	j_gene	d_gene	CDR3aa	CDR3nt
-	TRBV28	TRBJ2-7	TRBD2	CASGPGTRFSYEQYF	TGTGCCAGCGGACCCGGGACTAGGTTTTCCTACGAGCAGTACTTC
-	TRBV5-4	TRBJ2-5	TRBD2	CASSLGLAGGETQYF	TGTGCCAGCAGCCTGGGACTAGCGGGTGGAGAGACCCAGTACTTC
once	TRBV7-8	TRBJ1-2	-	CASSLGGGIDGYTF	TGTGCCAGCAGCTTAGGTGGAGGGATCGATGGCTACACCTTC
once	TRBV27	TRBJ2-7	TRBD1	CASSSPGTARREQYF	TGTGCCAGCAGTTCTCCCGGGACAGCTAGGAGGGAGCAGTACTTC
-	TRBV11-3	TRBJ2-1	-	CASSSGARGGSSYNEQFF	TGTGCCAGCAGCTCGGGCGCGCGGGGCGGAAGCTCCTACAATGAGCAGTTCTTC
-	TRBV3-1/TRBV3-2	TRBJ2-5	TRBD2	CASSQLGLAGGETQYF	TGTGCCAGCAGCCAACTCGGACTAGCGGGAGGGGAGACCCAGTACTTC
-	TRBV6-1	TRBJ1-2	TRBD1	CASSEAIRTGANYGYTF	TGTGCCAGCAGTGAAGCGATCCGGACAGGAGCTAACTATGGCTACACCTTC
-	TRBV18	TRBJ2-7	TRBD1	CASSLTTGAYEQYF	TGTGCCAGCTCACTTACGACAGGGGCCTACGAGCAGTACTTC
-	TRBV28	TRBJ1-3	-	CASSLQTTGNTIYF	TGTGCCAGCAGTTTACAGACGACTGGAAACACCATATATTTT
-	TRBV28	TRBJ2-1	TRBD2	CASSFWSGRGGEQFF	TGTGCCAGCAGTTTTTGGTCGGGCCGCGGGGGTGAGCAGTTCTTC
-	TRBV30	TRBJ1-3	-	CAWSVGSSGNTIYF	TGTGCCTGGAGTGTTGGGAGCTCTGGAAACACCATATATTTT
-	TRBV24-1	TRBJ2-1	-	CATSDSPLEQFF	TGTGCCACCAGTGACAGCCCCCTCGAGCAGTTCTTC
-	TRBV3-1/TRBV3-2	TRBJ1-3	-	CASSQSESGNTIYF	TGTGCCAGCAGCCAATCAGAGTCTGGAAACACCATATATTTT
-	TRBV18	TRBJ1-5	TRBD1	CASSLDRGHKYSNQPQHF	TGTGCCAGCTCACTCGACAGGGGACACAAGTATAGCAATCAGCCCCAGCATTTT
-	TRBV28	TRBJ2-3	-	CASTSLGLGKDTQYF	TGTGCCAGCACCTCCCTGGGGCTTGGGAAAGATACGCAGTATTTT
-	TRBV11-2	TRBJ1-2	-	CASSRAREYGYTF	TGTGCCAGCAGCCGAGCCAGGGAATATGGCTACACCTTC
-	TRBV19	TRBJ1-2	-	CASSLAGEYGYTF	TGTGCCAGTAGTTTAGCAGGGGAGTATGGCTACACCTTC
-	TRBV3-1/TRBV3-2	TRBJ2-1	-	CASSPSRVERDEQFF	TGTGCCAGCAGCCCAAGCAGGGTGGAGAGGGATGAGCAGTTCTTC
-	TRBV28	TRBJ2-7	-	CASSLQGPSYEQYF	TGTGCCAGCAGTTTGCAGGGCCCCTCCTACGAGCAGTACTTC
-	TRBV18	TRBJ2-5	TRBD2	CASSPVPSGHQETQYF	TGTGCCAGCTCACCAGTGCCTAGCGGGCACCAAGAGACCCAGTACTTC
-	TRBV9	TRBJ1-2	TRBD1	CASSFGQGLNYGYTF	TGTGCCAGCAGCTTCGGACAGGGCCTCAACTATGGCTACACCTTC
-	TRBV14	TRBJ2-1	TRBD2	CASSGGSRYNEQFF	TGTGCCAGCAGCGGCGGGAGTAGGTACAATGAGCAGTTCTTC
-	TRBV6-1	TRBJ1-2	-	CASSELDRSYGYTF	TGTGCCAGCAGTGAATTAGATAGGTCCTATGGCTACACCTTC
-	TRBV2	TRBJ2-4	TRBD1	CASRPGQGYIQYF	TGTGCCAGCAGACCGGGACAGGGGTACATTCAGTACTTC
few	TRBV6-2/TRBV6-3	TRBJ2-5	-	CASSYSLSVTQYF	TGTGCCAGCAGTTACTCCCTCTCGGTGACCCAGTACTTC
-	TRBV6-6	TRBJ2-1	-	CASSPSLFPNEQFF	TGTGCCAGCAGTCCCTCCCTTTTCCCCAATGAGCAGTTCTTC
-	TRBV7-9	TRBJ1-3	TRBD1	CASSPSGTAGNTIYF	TGTGCCAGCAGCCCGTCGGGGACAGCTGGAAACACCATATATTTT
-	TRBV24-1	TRBJ1-5	-	CATSARGIGNQPQHF	TGTGCCACCAGTGCGAGGGGGATTGGCAATCAGCCCCAGCATTTT
-	TRBV7-2	TRBJ2-1	-	CASSPTYMGYNEQFF	TGTGCCAGCAGCCCTACCTACATGGGCTACAATGAGCAGTTCTTC
-	TRBV7-2	TRBJ1-2	-	CASNDRDMGLGLYGYTF	TGTGCCAGCAACGACCGGGACATGGGTTTGGGTTTGTATGGCTACACCTTC
-	TRBV3-1/TRBV3-2	TRBJ2-2	TRBD2	CASRPSPFSSGPNTGELFF	TGTGCCAGCAGGCCCTCCCCCTTTTCTAGCGGACCGAACACCGGGGAGCTGTTTTTT
-	TRBV27	TRBJ1-5	-	CASSLWGNQPQHF	TGTGCCAGCAGTTTATGGGGGAATCAGCCCCAGCATTTT
-	TRBV11-2	TRBJ2-1	TRBD2	CASRGIAGGPYNEQFF	TGTGCCAGCAGGGGAATAGCGGGAGGGCCCTACAATGAGCAGTTCTTC
-	TRBV5-1	TRBJ2-3	-	CASSFPGSDTQYF	TGCGCCAGCAGCTTCCCAGGGTCAGATACGCAGTATTTT
-	TRBV11-2	TRBJ1-1	-	CASSFSGNTEAFF	TGTGCCAGCAGCTTTTCCGGGAACACTGAAGCTTTCTTT
-	TRBV12-3/TRBV12-4	TRBJ1-2	TRBD1	CASSFGTGNGYTF	TGTGCCAGCAGTTTTGGGACAGGGAATGGCTACACCTTC
-	TRBV27	TRBJ2-4	TRBD2	CASSLGGLAGDPNIQYF	TGTGCCAGCAGTTTAGGAGGACTAGCGGGAGACCCAAACATTCAGTACTTC
-	TRBV3-1/TRBV3-2	TRBJ2-7	-	CASSQFEDEQYF	TGTGCCAGCAGCCAGTTTGAGGACGAGCAGTACTTC
-	TRBV5-1	TRBJ1-1	TRBD1	CASSRGQDTEAFF	TGCGCCAGCAGCAGGGGACAGGATACTGAAGCTTTCTTT
-	TRBV4-3	TRBJ1-4	-	CASSQDVTGWGATNEKLFF	TGCGCCAGCAGCCAAGATGTTACAGGTTGGGGGGCAACTAATGAAAAACTGTTTTTT
-	TRBV7-8	TRBJ1-2	TRBD1	CASSPGQGYTF	TGTGCCAGCAGCCCGGGACAGGGCTACACCTTC
-	TRBV27	TRBJ2-6	-	CASSRMGPSGANVLTF	TGTGCCAGCAGCCGGATGGGACCTTCTGGGGCCAACGTCCTGACTTTC
few	TRBV28	TRBJ2-7	-	CASSSTYEQYF	TGTGCCAGCAGTTCCACCTACGAGCAGTACTTC
-	TRBV7-9	TRBJ2-7	-	CASSLVESTYEQYF	TGTGCCAGCAGCTTAGTGGAGTCTACCTACGAGCAGTACTTC
-	TRBV28	TRBJ2-7	-	CASRPAQGGVGSYEQYF	TGTGCCAGCAGGCCCGCCCAGGGGGGGGTGGGTTCCTACGAGCAGTACTTC
-	TRBV3-1/TRBV3-2	TRBJ1-2	-	CASSQEEGARGYTF	TGTGCCAGCAGCCAAGAAGAAGGGGCGCGTGGCTACACCTTC
once	TRBV14	TRBJ2-3	-	CASSLHATQGDTQYF	TGTGCCAGCAGCCTCCACGCAACCCAGGGTGATACGCAGTATTTT
-	TRBV9	TRBJ2-2	-	CASSVGGLGTGELFF	TGTGCCAGCAGCGTAGGGGGCCTCGGCACCGGGGAGCTGTTTTTT
-	TRBV5-1	TRBJ1-6	-	CASSLNRVGESPLHF	TGCGCCAGCAGCTTGAACAGGGTCGGTGAGTCACCCCTCCACTTT
-	TRBV4-2	TRBJ1-6	-	CASSQYRGASYNSPLHF	TGTGCCAGCAGCCAATACCGGGGGGCCTCCTATAATTCACCCCTCCACTTT
once	TRBV6-5	TRBJ1-2	TRBD1	CASSPRDRDGYTF	TGTGCCAGCAGTCCCCGGGACAGGGATGGCTACACCTTC
-	TRBV9	TRBJ2-1	TRBD1	CASSVSGTGGEREQFF	TGTGCCAGCAGCGTATCCGGGACAGGGGGCGAGAGGGAGCAGTTCTTC
-	TRBV27	TRBJ1-6	-	CASSFFDNSPLHF	TGTGCCAGCAGTTTCTTCGATAATTCACCCCTCCACTTT
-	TRBV19	TRBJ2-4	-	CASLRRGAKNIQYF	TGTGCCAGTCTCCGAAGGGGGGCCAAAAACATTCAGTACTTC
-	TRBV5-4	TRBJ1-1	TRBD1	CASSSDRAEAFF	TGTGCCAGCAGCTCGGACAGGGCTGAAGCTTTCTTT
-	TRBV4-3	TRBJ2-7	TRBD1	CASSQDLGQGSYEQYF	TGCGCCAGCAGCCAAGATCTTGGACAGGGTAGCTACGAGCAGTACTTC
-	TRBV13	TRBJ2-7	TRBD2	CASSGRLAGVSYEQYF	TGTGCCAGCAGCGGCAGACTAGCGGGAGTGTCCTACGAGCAGTACTTC